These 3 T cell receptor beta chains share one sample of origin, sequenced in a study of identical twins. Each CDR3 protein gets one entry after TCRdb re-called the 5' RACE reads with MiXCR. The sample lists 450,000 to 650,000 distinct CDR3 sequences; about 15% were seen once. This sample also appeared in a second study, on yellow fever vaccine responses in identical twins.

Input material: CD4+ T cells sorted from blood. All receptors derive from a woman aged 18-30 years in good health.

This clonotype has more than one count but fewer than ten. In DNA, the CDR3 is TGTGCCAGCAGCGAAACCGGAGGAACCGCTGGGGCCAACGTCCTGACTTTC. This encodes CASSETGGTAGANVLTF. The genes are TRBV5-5 and TRBJ2-6; the D gene is possibly TRBD2 (5 bases). In germline, CDR1 is SGHKS, CDR2 YYEKEE (reference sequence). V lost 4 bases and J 2 bases, leaving 16 bases between the germline ends. The CDR3 consists of 17 residues.

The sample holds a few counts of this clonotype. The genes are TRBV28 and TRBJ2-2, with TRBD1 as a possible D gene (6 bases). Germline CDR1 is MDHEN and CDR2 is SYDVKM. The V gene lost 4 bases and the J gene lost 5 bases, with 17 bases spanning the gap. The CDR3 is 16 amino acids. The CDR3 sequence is CASSSQTGIVTGELFF. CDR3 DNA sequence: TGTGCCAGCAGTTCTCAAACAGGGATAGTTACCGGGGAGCTGTTTTTT.

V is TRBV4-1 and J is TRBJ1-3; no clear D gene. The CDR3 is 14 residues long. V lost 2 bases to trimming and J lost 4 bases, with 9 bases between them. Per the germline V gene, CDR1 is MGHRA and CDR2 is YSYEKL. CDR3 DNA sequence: TGCGCCAGCAGCCAAAGCATCGACGGAAACACCATATATTTT. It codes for CASSQSIDGNTIYF.